The 7 T cell receptor beta chains reported below all come from one sample, sequenced in a study of shared clonotypes between healthy human individuals. Clones were sequenced by immunoSEQ multiplex PCR, and TCRdb holds only the in-frame ones, with some missing. This table holds around 2.3 million clones, about 94% found once. Sequencing used naive CD4+ T cells sorted from blood. The subset here: CD45RA+ positively selected. These receptors were taken from a man in his late teens or twenties in good health.

The rearrangement uses TRBV4-1 and TRBJ2-1; the match to TRBD2 covers 11 bases. There are 17 residues in the CDR3. With V trimmed by 1 base and J by 4 bases, 6 bases remained unmatched. CDR1 is MGHRA, CDR2 YSYEKL, per germline. This chain's CDR3 is CASSQVGTSGIYNEQFF. The CDR3 region has the DNA TGCGCCAGCAGCCAAGTCGGGACTAGCGGAATTTACAATGAGCAGTTCTTC.

This chain links TRBV27 with TRBJ1-6; no clear D. The CDR3 contains 13 residues. Germline-derived CDR1 and CDR2 are MNHEY and SMNVEV (reference sequence). V dropped 3 bases and J dropped 6 bases, with 6 bases sitting between them. The CDR3 loop is CASSFDSNSPLHF. In nucleotides, the CDR3 is TGTGCCAGCAGTTTTGACTCTAATTCACCCCTCCACTTT.

The chain combines TRBV5-1 with TRBJ2-2; D remains unclear. The CDR3 is 15 amino acids. Trimming shortened V by 2 bases and J by 0 bases, and 8 bases separated the two germline ends. Germline CDR1 SGHRS, CDR2 YFSETQ. CDR3 sequence: CASSFFRTNTGELFF. CDR3 sequence (DNA): TGCGCCAGCAGCTTCTTTCGTACGAACACCGGGGAGCTGTTTTTT.

As concerns this clone: Other DNA sequences of this sample code for an identical CDR3. The rearrangement uses TRBV4-3 and TRBJ2-5, with D hard to call. The V end was cut by 1 base, the J end by 1 base, with 7 bases between. Germline loops: CDR1 LGHNA, CDR2 YSLEER. The CDR3 extends over 14 amino acids. The CDR3 loop reads CASSQVGSQETQYF. The DNA of the CDR3 is TGCGCCAGCAGCCAAGTGGGCAGCCAAGAGACCCAGTACTTC.

The chain couples TRBV9 to TRBJ2-1, with D possibly being TRBD2 (6 bases). The V and J ends lost 4 bases and 5 bases respectively, with 19 bases between them. The CDR3 spans 16 residues. CDR1 is SGDLS and CDR2 is YYNGEE in the germline V gene. CDR3 protein: CASSQAGSRTNNEQFF. In nucleotides, the CDR3 is TGTGCCAGCAGCCAGGCGGGGTCAAGGACGAACAATGAGCAGTTCTTC.

As concerns this clone: The same CDR3 also results from other DNA sequences found in this sample. V usage is TRBV5-4 and J usage is TRBJ1-2; D is undetermined. The CDR3 has 13 amino acids. With 2 bases removed from V and 3 bases from J, the gap between germline ends came to 8 bases. In germline, CDR1 is SGHNT, CDR2 YYREEE (reference sequence). In DNA form, the CDR3 reads TGTGCCAGCAGCTTAGGGAGGGACTATGGCTACACCTTC. It encodes CASSLGRDYGYTF.

J is TRBJ1-5 and V is TRBV10-3; D unclear. The CDR3 contains 14 residues. The germline V and J ends were trimmed by 0 bases and 1 base, with 4 bases remaining between them. Germline loops: CDR1 ENHRY, CDR2 SYGVKD. The CDR3 DNA reads TGTGCCATCAGTGAGTCAGAAAGCAATCAGCCCCAGCATTTT. Its protein product is CAISESESNQPQHF.